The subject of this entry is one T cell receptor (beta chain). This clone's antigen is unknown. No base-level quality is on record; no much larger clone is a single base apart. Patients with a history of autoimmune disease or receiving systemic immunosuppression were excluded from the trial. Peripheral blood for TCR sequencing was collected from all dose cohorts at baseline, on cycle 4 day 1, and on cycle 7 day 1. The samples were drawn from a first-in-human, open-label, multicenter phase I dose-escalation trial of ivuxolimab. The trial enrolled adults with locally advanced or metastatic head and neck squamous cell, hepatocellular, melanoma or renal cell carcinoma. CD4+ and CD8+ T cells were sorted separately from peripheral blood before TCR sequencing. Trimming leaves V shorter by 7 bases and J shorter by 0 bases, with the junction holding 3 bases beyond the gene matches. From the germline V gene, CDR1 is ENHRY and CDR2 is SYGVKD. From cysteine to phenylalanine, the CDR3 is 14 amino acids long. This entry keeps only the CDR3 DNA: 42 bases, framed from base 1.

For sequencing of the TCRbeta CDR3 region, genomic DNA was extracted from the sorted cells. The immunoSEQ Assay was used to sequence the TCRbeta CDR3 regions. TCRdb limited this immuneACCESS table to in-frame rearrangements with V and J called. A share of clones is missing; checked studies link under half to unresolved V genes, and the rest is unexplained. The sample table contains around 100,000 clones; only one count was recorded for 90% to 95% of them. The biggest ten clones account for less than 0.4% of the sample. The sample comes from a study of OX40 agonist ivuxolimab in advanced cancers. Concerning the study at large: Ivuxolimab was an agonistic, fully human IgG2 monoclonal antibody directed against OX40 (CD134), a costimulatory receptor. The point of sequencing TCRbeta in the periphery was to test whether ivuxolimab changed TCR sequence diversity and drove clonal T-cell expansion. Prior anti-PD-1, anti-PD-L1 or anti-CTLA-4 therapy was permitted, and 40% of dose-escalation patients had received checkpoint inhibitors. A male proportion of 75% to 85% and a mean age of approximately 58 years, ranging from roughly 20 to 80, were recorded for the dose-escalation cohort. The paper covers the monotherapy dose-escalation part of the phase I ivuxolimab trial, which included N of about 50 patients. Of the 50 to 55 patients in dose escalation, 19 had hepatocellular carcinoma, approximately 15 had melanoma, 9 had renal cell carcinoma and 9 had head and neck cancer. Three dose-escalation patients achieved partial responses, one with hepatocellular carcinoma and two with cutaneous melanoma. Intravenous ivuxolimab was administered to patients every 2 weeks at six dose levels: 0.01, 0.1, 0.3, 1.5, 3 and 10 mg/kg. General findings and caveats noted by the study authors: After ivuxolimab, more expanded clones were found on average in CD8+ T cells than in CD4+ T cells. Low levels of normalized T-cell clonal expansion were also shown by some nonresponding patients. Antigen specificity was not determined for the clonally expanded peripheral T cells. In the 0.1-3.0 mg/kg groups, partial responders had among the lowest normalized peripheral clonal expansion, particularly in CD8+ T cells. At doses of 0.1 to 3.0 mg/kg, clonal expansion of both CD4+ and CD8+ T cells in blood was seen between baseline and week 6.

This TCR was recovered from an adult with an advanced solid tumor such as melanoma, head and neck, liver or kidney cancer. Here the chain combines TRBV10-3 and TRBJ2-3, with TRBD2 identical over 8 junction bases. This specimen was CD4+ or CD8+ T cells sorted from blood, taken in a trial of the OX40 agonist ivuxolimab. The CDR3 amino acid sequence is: CAITAGVSTDTQYF. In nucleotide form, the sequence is TGTGCCATCACAGCGGGAGTTAGCACAGATACGCAGTATTTT.